This T cell receptor beta chain was sequenced during a study of shared clonotypes between healthy human individuals (dated by TCRdb to 2018 to 2021). Regarding the complete study: The cohort included three men and a couple of women between 18 and 49 years of age. For each donor, three plates each were used for CD4 naive and CD4 memory, two plates were used for CD8 naive, and one plate was used for CD8 memory. To estimate repertoire size and how much clonotype sharing occurs between individuals, the study deeply sequenced the blood TCR repertoires of 4 to 6 healthy adults. Different laboratories and diverse techniques were used to prepare libraries and sequence TCR repertoires, to increase sequencing depth and limit assay-specific biases. Between about 0.94 and 8.9 billion PBMCs per donor were obtained by leukapheresis.

Using the deep immunoSEQ assay, TCR CDR3 regions were amplified from genomic DNA by multiplex PCR. For each cell subset, the extracted genomic DNA was distributed evenly across all wells of several immunoSEQ 96-well plates, and each plate served as one replicate. Each replicate PCR for sorted subsets received approximately 220 ng genomic DNA, equal to tens of thousands of T cell genomes. Purified libraries were measured with a Qubit 3.0 fluorometer, size-checked on a Bioanalyzer 2100, and measured again with the KAPA Library Quantification kit. Every immunoSEQ 96-well plate was sequenced on a separate single-read 150-cycle Illumina NextSeq 550 flow cell. Processing in the source paper ran as follows. Because only junctional sequences without quality scores were contained in the immunoSEQ output, filtering matching that applied to full-length reads could not be performed. To assign V/J genes and CDR3, sequences were annotated against IMGT germline references using PyIR, a Python wrapper for IgBLAST v1.9. Any read was removed if the V/J assignment was weak (E-value above 1e-6), the CDR3 was missing, or the read contained stop codons, out-of-frame junctions, or ambiguous translated residues. V3J clonotypes were defined as sequences sharing an identical inferred V gene, J gene, and CDR3 amino acid sequence. The percentage overlap between two repertoires was calculated by dividing the number of shared unique clonotypes by the size of the smaller repertoire. Repertoire richness was assessed with RTK rarefaction, the Chao1 estimator, and Recon v2.1 estimates of unobserved clonotypes. Generation probabilities were computed with OLGA for all TCRbeta clonotypes obtained by the gDNA method from several donors. TCRdb took this table from immuneACCESS and kept in-frame rearrangements with V and J called. Such tables lack part of the clones; where checked against another copy, unresolved V genes explain under half of the gap, and the rest is unexplained. V, J and clone size reflect that table, while D and trimming were determined from the DNA. The sample yields a few hundred thousand clones; roughly 96% were counted once. The top ten clonotypes cover 0.085% to 0.11% of the sample.

In the germline V gene, CDR1 corresponds to SQVTM and CDR2 to ANQGSEA. V ends up 7 bases short and J 3 bases short, with an unmatched junction base count of 5. The CDR3 has 12 amino acids, counting the end cysteine and phenylalanine. CDR3 DNA is the only sequence kept; it has 36 bases, read in frame from the first base. CD8 naive samples were CD45RO-negative cells positively selected for CCR7, giving a CD45RA+CCR7+ population that excluded TemRA cells. Donors were healthy HIV-negative adults with no recently reported acute infections or vaccinations. All donors were Caucasian adults living in Nashville, Tennessee, USA. Blood was collected by leukapheresis, and PBMCs were isolated by Ficoll-Histopaque density gradient centrifugation and then cryopreserved in liquid nitrogen vapor phase. Analytical flow cytometry was used to check the purity and quantity of every magnetically sorted T cell population. Each sorted fraction had its genomic DNA isolated and then quantified by UV absorbance on a Nanodrop 2000c.

Results and caveats for the whole study, not just this receptor: Compared with non-shared clonotypes, clonotypes shared by all four sorted-subset donors had higher generation probabilities. Only blood was sampled, and tissue TCR repertoires likely differ from those in blood. Pairwise subsampling led to the expectation that sequencing depth would affect the degree of clonotype sharing among donors. Estimated clonotype richness was generally larger for naive than for memory subsets. Even with the large sequencing depth, rarefaction of the sorted-subset datasets indicated that sequencing was incomplete. The genetic and exposure-history diversity represented was limited by the small number of donors. Roughly 5% of naive CD4, 3.5% of naive CD8, approximately 2% of memory CD4, and 0.4% of memory CD8 clonotypes were shared across a few donors.

As to this clone: The specificity of this receptor is unknown. Nothing much larger sits one base from this clone, and base qualities are not available.

The sequence came from a woman aged 30 to 39 in good health. The chain is assembled from TRBV29-1 and TRBJ1-2; TRBD1 agrees with 7 junctional bases. Sequenced sample: naive CD8+ T cells sorted from blood. Read against the paper, the sample's cell subset or site label means: CD45RA+CCR7+. CDR3 loop: CSAVTGYYGYTF. The nucleotide sequence reads as follows: TGCAGCGCAGTGACAGGGTACTATGGCTACACCTTC.